Sequencing of this TCR beta chain was carried out in a study of T-cell reconstitution after alpha-beta-depleted transplantation in children. General study findings and limits: Roughly two months post-transplant, alpha-beta T cells reportedly originated from several hundred graft clones that had expanded.

Germline V gene lookup returns CDR1 MDHEN and CDR2 SYDVKM. The CDR3 runs 12 residues. V shed 10 bases and J shed 4 bases, with 12 bases lying between them. Unique molecular identifiers were built into the TCRbeta library. TCRdb analysed the PCR reads with MiXCR anew, one entry per CDR3 protein. This repertoire shows roughly 100,000 distinct CDR3 sequences, 4.5% to 7.5% found once; its top ten account for approximately 6.6%. This clonotype was seen many times. Its matching antigen is unknown. The sample consisted of PBMCs, mostly from graft donor cells, taken 60 days after TCRalphabeta/CD19-depleted stem cell transplant. The TCR originated in a female patient aged 2-15 years who had a stem cell transplant for Fanconi anemia, so the T cells may come from the graft donor. The chain is built from TRBV28 and TRBJ2-3; no reliable D call. CDR3 in DNA: TGTGCCACGCGACGGAATCCAGATACGCAGTATTTT. Its protein product is CATRRNPDTQYF.